This section outlines one T cell receptor beta chain sequence together with its context. The antigen it binds to is not known. No qualities accompany the bases; no much larger clone lies one base away. Each collaborating institution followed its own protocols to collect whole blood in K2EDTA tubes. For TCRbeta analysis, collaborators shipped samples in one of three forms: frozen whole blood, isolated PBMCs, or DNA extracted from either of those sample types. The data were taken from a study of blood T cell repertoires in COVID-19 (TCRdb year 2020). Concerning the study at large: Samples from collaborators originated in the United States, Italy and Spain and spanned both the acute and convalescent phases of COVID-19. The sample metadata nearly always contained a de-identified subject ID, COVID-19 status, age in years and sex. Subjects who had been exposed to COVID-19, were actively infected with it, or had recovered from it provided the deeply sampled blood TCRbeta repertoires that made up the dataset. The material from the prospective study consisted of cDNA or gDNA derived from T cells, B-cell-depleted T cells, or PBMCs. HLA class I and class II types, where available, came from metadata supplied by the sample provider rather than from assay-based typing. The repertoires were made available in a free public database intended to serve as a resource for research on the immune response to SARS-CoV-2. The samples were drawn from the first 160 participants of the ongoing ImmuneRACE study and from 1,254 subjects provided by 6 global collaborators.

Overall results and qualifications from the work: The amount of clinical and demographic metadata varied by source and participant and was provided uncurated.

The germline V gene gives CDR1 as MNHEY and CDR2 as SVGAGI. V lost 6 bases and J lost 0 bases; the stretch between them is 8 bases long. The CDR3 goes from the cysteine to the phenylalanine over 13 residues. Only the CDR3 region is kept as DNA, spanning 39 bases read in frame from base 1. TCRbeta CDR3 regions were amplified from genomic DNA using the immunoSEQ Assay, a bias-controlled multiplex PCR. Per the source publication's procedure: The number of nucleated cells in each sample was estimated from the amplification of reference gene primers within the assay. To quantify the absolute abundance of each unique TCRbeta CDR3 rearrangement, sequence reads were collapsed and filtered. For each sample, productive Simpson clonality was calculated as the square root of Simpson's diversity index across productive rearrangements. The source is immuneACCESS, and TCRdb retained only in-frame sequences with V and J called. Part of the clones is not carried over; for the studies checked, unresolved V genes explain less than half of this, and the remainder is unexplained. That table furnishes V, J and clone size, whereas the DNA furnished D and trimming. Counted in this sample were around 340,000 clones; approximately 82% of them appeared once. The ten largest clonotypes hold 2.5% to 3% of the sample.

Recombination joined TRBV6-5 with TRBJ1-1; a confident D gene designation cannot be given. The material sequenced was peripheral blood. This clonotype originated in a man between 25 and 39 years old with active or convalescent COVID-19. Here the CDR3 is given as CASRHYLNTEAFF. The DNA sequence follows: TGTGCCAGCAGACACTACTTGAACACTGAAGCTTTCTTT.